Sequencing of this TCR beta chain was carried out in a study of technical replicates of blood from a few donors. The CDR3 totals 15 residues. V was shortened by 3 bases and J by 8 bases, with 18 bases between the two germline ends. Germline CDR1 and CDR2: MGHDK and SYGVNS. Method: immunoSEQ multiplex PCR; TCRdb's copy keeps in-frame clones and lacks some. The table shows around 65,000 clones, with 75% to 90% occurring only once. The chain recombines TRBV25-1 with TRBJ2-3; D possibly corresponds to TRBD2 (5 bases). This TCR was recovered from a human donor in good health. Some clones in this sample may be carry-over from other donors' samples. The sequenced material came from PBMCs. CDR3 coding DNA: TGTGCCAGCAGTGACCCCACTAGGTCACGCGGTACGCAGTATTTT. Amino acids: CASSDPTRSRGTQYF.